This T cell receptor beta chain is drawn from a study of T cell repertoires in cytomegalovirus infection (dated by TCRdb to between 2018 and 2021). For the wider study: Peptide stimulations targeted recently identified HLA-C-restricted CMV epitopes, whose presentation resists viral immunomodulation, together with well-studied HLA-B-restricted epitopes. Because public TCR beta signatures pointed to carriage of CMV infection together with the matching HLA type, the HLA type of each donor mattered for the analysis. The paper's findings and limits, for the study overall: The ex vivo response was dominated by HLA-C-restricted CMV-specific TCR beta clonotypes, which also provided the single most frequent clonotype in two of eight donors. In both this cohort and an independent roughly 350-donor cohort, the cumulative frequency of public TCR beta family members distinguished carriers of CMV infection plus the relevant HLA type.

Sequenced on an Illumina HiSeq 1500. The public reads were reprocessed in TCRdb via fastp at Q25 and MiXCR, keeping in-frame beta chains. Rows matching on CDR3 protein sequence are summarized as one entry with the most common DNA and genes. The sample table shows some 500,000 distinct CDR3 sequences, and roughly 34% are seen once. The ten largest clones represent 17% of the sample. The treatment or condition tag for this specimen amounts to: in vitro stimulation with specific CMV peptide epitopes to enrich CMV-specific T cells. Trimming removed 0 bases from V and 7 bases from J; the gene matches leave 7 bases unexplained. The CDR3 runs 16 amino acids, cysteine and phenylalanine included. Kept here is only the CDR3 DNA, which spans 48 bases and is read in frame from base 1. According to the germline V gene (reference sequence), CDR1 reads WNHNN and CDR2 reads SYGVQD. Only a few counts were recorded for this clonotype. Its antigen specificity is not known. No much larger clone is present one base from it, and per-base qualities are unavailable.

This specimen consisted of cultured PBMCs, obtained from culture after CMV antigen stimulation. This clonotype originated in a human donor in good health (CMV status not recorded). Some clones in this sample may be carry-over from other donors' samples. Here the chain combines TRBV10-1 and TRBJ2-5, with 11 bases aligning to TRBD2. The CDR3 corresponds to CASSESVAGGPGTQYF. The DNA reads TGCGCCAGCAGTGAGTCGGTAGCGGGAGGGCCGGGGACCCAGTACTTC.